This T cell receptor (beta chain) derives from a study of T cells in Graves' hyperthyroidism and ophthalmopathy. About the research overall: Any treatment followed the collection of peripheral blood at initial diagnosis.

Using RNA transcripts as the source, TCR beta CDR3 regions were amplified. HTBI primers drove first-round RT-PCR of the TCR CDR3. TCRdb re-derived calls from the multiplex PCR reads in MiXCR, one entry per CDR3 protein. The sample holds some 740,000 distinct CDR3 sequences, approximately 14% seen once. The CDR3 has 19 residues. Germline V lookup: CDR1 SGHVT, CDR2 SQSDAQ. V lost 2 bases to trimming and J lost 0 bases, with 19 bases between them. In this sample, this clonotype turned up a few times. Exclusion criteria comprised uncontrolled infection, other autoimmune disease, pregnancy or lactation. Diagnosing involved the use of clinical symptoms, serum thyroxine and TRAb, thyroid ultrasound and orbital computed tomography.

The sequence was obtained from a woman aged 18 to 35 with Graves' hyperthyroidism. Sample: blood. This chain connects TRBV7-4 to TRBJ2-2; D is unclear. This CDR3 is CASSLSSRVPRSNTGELFF. CDR3 nucleotides: TGTGCCAGCAGCTTATCTTCCCGAGTACCTCGCTCGAACACCGGGGAGCTGTTTTTT.